This TCR beta chain was obtained from a study of blood T cell repertoires in COVID-19. For the study at large: Some COVID-19 samples were acute and others convalescent; all came from the United States, Italy and Spain. From T cells, B-cell-depleted T cells, or PBMCs came the material, which was cDNA or gDNA.

The CDR3 contains 14 residues. Per germline, CDR1 SGDLS and CDR2 YYNGEE. J gave up 4 bases and V 4 bases, and 6 bases lay outside the gene matches. Under the authors' procedure: Estimation of nucleated cell counts relied on the amplification of reference gene primers. The assay was immunoSEQ multiplex PCR, and TCRdb's table has in-frame clones only and misses some. V and J calls plus clone size are reproduced from that table; the DNA served to infer D and trimming. The sample holds about 100,000 clones, about 91% seen once. Sequencing was carried out using peripheral blood. The rearrangement joins TRBV9 to TRBJ2-7; 9 nucleotides agree with TRBD1. This TCR was sampled from a human donor in a cohort sampled during active COVID-19. The CDR3 nucleotides are TGTGCCAGCAGCCCATCCGGGACAGGGTACGAGCAGTACTTC. Amino acid sequence: CASSPSGTGYEQYF.